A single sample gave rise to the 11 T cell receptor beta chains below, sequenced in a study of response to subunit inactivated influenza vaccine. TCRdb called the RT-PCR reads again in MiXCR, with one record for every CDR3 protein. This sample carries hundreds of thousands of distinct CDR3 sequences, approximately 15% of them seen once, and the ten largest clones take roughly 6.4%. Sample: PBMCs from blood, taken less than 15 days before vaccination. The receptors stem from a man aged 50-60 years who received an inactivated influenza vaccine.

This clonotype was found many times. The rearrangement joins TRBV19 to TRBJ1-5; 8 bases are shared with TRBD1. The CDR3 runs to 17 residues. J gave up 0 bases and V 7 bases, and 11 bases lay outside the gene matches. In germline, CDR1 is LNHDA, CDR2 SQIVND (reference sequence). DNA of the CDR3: TGTGCCAGTACTCCGGGACAGGCTCTATATAGCAATCAGCCCCAGCATTTT. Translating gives CASTPGQALYSNQPQHF. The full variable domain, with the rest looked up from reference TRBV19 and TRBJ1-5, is DGGITQSPKYLFRKEGQNVTLSCEQNLNHDAMYWYRQDPGQGLRLIYYSQIVNDFQKGDIAEGYSVSREKKESFPLTVTSAQKNPTAFYLCASTPGQALYSNQPQHFGDGTRLSIL.

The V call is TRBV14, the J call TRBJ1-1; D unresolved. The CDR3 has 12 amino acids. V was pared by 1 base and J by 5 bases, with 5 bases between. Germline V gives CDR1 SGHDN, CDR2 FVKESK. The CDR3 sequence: CASSQVRTEAFF. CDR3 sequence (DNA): TGTGCCAGCAGCCAAGTTAGGACTGAAGCTTTCTTT.

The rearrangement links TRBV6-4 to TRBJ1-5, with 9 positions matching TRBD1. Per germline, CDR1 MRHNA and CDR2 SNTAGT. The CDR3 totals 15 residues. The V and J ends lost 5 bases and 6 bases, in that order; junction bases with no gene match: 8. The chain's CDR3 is CASSPSGQGPQPQHF. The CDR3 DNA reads TGTGCCAGCAGTCCCTCGGGACAGGGTCCTCAGCCCCAGCATTTT.

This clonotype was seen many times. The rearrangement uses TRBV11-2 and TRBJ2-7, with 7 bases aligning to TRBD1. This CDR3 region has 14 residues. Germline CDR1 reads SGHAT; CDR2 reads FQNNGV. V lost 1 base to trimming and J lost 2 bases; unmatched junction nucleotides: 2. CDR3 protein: CASSLVGQTYEQYF. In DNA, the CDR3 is TGTGCCAGCAGCTTAGTGGGACAGACCTACGAGCAGTACTTC.

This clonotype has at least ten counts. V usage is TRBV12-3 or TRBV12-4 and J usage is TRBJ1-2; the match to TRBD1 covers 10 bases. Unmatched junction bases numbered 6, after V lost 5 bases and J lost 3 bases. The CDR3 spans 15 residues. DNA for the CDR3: TGTGCCAGCAGTCAGACAGGGGGCTGGGACTATGGCTACACCTTC. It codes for CASSQTGGWDYGYTF.

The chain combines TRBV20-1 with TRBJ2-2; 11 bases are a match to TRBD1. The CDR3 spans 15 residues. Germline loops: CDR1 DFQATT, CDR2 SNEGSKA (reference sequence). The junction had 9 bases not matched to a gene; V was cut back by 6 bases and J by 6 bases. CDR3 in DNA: TGCAGTGCACTCACCGGACAGGGGGCTTCCGGGGAGCTGTTTTTT. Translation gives CSALTGQGASGELFF.

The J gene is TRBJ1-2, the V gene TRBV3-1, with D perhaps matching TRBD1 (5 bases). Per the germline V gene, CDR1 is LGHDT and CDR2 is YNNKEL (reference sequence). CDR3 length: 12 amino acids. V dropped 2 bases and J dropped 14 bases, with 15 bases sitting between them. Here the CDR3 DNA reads TGTGCCAGCAGCCAATTTTCTGGGGCTTGGACCTTC. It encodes CASSQFSGAWTF. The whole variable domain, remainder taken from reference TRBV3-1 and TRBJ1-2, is DTAVSQTPKYLVTQMGNDKSIKCEQNLGHDTMYWYKQDSKKFLKIMFSYNNKELIINETVPNRFSPKSPDKAHLNLHINSLELGDSAVYFCASSQFSGAWTFGSGTRLTVV.

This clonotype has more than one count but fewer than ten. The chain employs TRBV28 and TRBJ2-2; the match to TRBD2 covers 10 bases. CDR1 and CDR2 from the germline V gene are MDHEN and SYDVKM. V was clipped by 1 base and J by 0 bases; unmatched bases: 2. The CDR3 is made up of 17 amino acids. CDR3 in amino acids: CASSLLAGGANTGELFF. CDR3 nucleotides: TGTGCCAGCAGTTTATTAGCGGGAGGTGCGAACACCGGGGAGCTGTTTTTT.

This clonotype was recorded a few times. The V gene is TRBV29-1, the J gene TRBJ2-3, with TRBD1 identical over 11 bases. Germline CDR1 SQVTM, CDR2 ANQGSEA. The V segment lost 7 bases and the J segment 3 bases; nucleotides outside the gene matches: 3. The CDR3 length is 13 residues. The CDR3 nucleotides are TGCAGCGCTGGGACAGGGGGGACAGATACGCAGTATTTT. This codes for CSAGTGGTDTQYF.

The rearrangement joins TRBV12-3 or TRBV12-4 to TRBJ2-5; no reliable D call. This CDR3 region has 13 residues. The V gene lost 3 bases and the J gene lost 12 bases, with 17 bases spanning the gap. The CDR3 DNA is TGTGCCAGCAGTTTCCAGGAAGGTTCGGTAAAGTACTTC. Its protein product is CASSFQEGSVKYF.

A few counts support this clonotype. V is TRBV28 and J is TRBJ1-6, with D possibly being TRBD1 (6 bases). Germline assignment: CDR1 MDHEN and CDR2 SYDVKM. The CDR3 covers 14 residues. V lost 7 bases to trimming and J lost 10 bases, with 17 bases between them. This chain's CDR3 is CASIQIRGQSPLHF. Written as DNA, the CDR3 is TGTGCCAGCATCCAAATCAGGGGACAATCACCCCTCCACTTT.